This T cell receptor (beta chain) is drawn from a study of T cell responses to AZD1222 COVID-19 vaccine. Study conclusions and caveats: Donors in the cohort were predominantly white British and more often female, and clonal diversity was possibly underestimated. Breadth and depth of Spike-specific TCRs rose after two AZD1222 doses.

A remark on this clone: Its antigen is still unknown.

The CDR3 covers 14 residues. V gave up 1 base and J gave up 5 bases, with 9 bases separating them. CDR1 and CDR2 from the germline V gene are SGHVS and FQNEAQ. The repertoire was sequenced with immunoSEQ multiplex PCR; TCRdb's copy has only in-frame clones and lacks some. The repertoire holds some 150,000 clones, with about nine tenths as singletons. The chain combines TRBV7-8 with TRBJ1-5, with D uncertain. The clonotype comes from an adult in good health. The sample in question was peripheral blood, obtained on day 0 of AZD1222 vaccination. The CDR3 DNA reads TGTGCCAGCAGCTTAGTGGGTGTTGATCAGCCCCAGCATTTT. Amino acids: CASSLVGVDQPQHF.